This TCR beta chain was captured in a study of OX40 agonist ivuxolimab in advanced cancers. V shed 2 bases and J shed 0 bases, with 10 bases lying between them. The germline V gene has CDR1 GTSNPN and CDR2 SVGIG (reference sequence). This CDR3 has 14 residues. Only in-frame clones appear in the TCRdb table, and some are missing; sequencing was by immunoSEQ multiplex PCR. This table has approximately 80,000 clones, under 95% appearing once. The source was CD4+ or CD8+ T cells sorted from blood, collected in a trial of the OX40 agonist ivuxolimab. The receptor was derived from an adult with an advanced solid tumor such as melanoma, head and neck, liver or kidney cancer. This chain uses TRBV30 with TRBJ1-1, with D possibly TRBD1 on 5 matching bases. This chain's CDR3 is CAWSHQGVNTEAFF. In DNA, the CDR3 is TGTGCCTGGAGTCATCAGGGCGTGAACACTGAAGCTTTCTTT. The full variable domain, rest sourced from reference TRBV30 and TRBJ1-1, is SQTIHQWPATLVQPVGSPLSLECTVEGTSNPNLYWYRQAAGRGLQLLFYSVGIGQISSEVPQNLSASRPQDRQFILSSKKLLLSDSGFYLCAWSHQGVNTEAFFGQGTRLTVV.